This T cell receptor beta chain came from a study of post-analysis software for immune sequencing data. As for the study in general: As for disease course, relapsing-remitting, secondary progressive and progressive-relapsing multiple sclerosis were all included.

Study findings and constraints: Analysis by F measure revealed that same-batch samples clustered strongly together. Patients carried roughly 5 TRBV segments more frequently than controls did, and TRBV5-6, TRBV5-1 and TRBV20-1 were among them.

This clonotype occurred a few times. Antigen: not known. V lost 6 bases, J lost 4 bases, and 8 bases stayed unmatched. The CDR3 covers 15 residues. Germline CDR1 and CDR2: SGHTA and FQGNSA. Unique-molecular-identifier-tagged TCR beta cDNA libraries were used. Each CDR3 protein gets one entry after TCRdb re-called the PCR reads with MiXCR. Among approximately 460,000 distinct CDR3 sequences, roughly 45% were seen once, and the ten largest hold around an eighth. V and J are TRBV7-2 and TRBJ2-3, with 9 positions matching TRBD2. The sequence came from a girl aged 10 to 17 with multiple sclerosis. The sequenced sample was blood. The CDR3 DNA sequence: TGTGCCAGCAGTCGGTGGGCGGGAGGGCCAGATACGCAGTATTTT. Amino acids: CASSRWAGGPDTQYF.